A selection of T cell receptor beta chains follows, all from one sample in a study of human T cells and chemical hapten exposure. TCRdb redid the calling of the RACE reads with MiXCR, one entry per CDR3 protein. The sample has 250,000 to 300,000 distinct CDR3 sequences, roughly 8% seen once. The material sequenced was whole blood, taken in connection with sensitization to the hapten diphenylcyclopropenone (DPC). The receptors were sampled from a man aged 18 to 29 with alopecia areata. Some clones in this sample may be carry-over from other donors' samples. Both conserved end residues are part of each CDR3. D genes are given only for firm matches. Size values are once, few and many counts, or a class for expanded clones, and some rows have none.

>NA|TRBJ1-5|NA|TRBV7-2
CASSTTGTVSNQPQHF
TGTGCCAGCAGCACTACAGGGACGGTGAGCAATCAGCCCCAGCATTTT
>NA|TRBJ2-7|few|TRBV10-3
CAISDQESTYEQYF
TGTGCCATCAGTGACCAGGAATCAACCTACGAGCAGTACTTC
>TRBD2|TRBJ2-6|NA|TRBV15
CATSLAVFAHTQGANVLTF
TGTGCCACCAGTCTAGCGGTATTTGCCCATACCCAAGGGGCCAACGTCCTGACTTTC
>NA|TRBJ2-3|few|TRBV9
CASSATPTDTQYF
TGTGCCAGCAGCGCCACCCCCACAGATACGCAGTATTTT
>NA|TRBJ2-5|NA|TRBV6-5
CASSMGRETQYF
TGTGCCAGCAGCATGGGGCGCGAGACCCAGTACTTC
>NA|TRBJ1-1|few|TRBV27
CASSFLSGIGHTEAFF
TGTGCCAGCAGTTTTCTGTCAGGAATAGGGCACACTGAAGCTTTCTTT
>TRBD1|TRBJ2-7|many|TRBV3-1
CASSQRLRDRPGEQYF
TGTGCCAGCAGCCAACGACTCCGGGACAGGCCCGGCGAGCAGTACTTC
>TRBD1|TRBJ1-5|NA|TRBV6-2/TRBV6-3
CASRDRVDQPQHF
TGTGCCAGCAGGGACAGGGTTGATCAGCCCCAGCATTTT
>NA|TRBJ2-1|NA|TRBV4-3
CASSQDLAQSSYNEQFF
TGCGCCAGCAGCCAAGATCTTGCGCAGAGCTCCTACAATGAGCAGTTCTTC
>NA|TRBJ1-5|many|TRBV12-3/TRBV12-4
CASSSTASNQPQHF
TGTGCCAGCAGTTCTACAGCGAGCAATCAGCCCCAGCATTTT
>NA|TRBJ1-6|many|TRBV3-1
CASSGGGSSYNSPLHF
TGTGCCAGCAGCGGAGGGGGGAGCTCCTATAATTCACCCCTCCACTTT
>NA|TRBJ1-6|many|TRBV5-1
CASSYTGNRDSPLHF
TGCGCCAGCAGCTATACAGGGAATCGGGATTCACCCCTCCACTTT
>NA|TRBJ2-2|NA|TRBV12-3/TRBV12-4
CASSYGNTGELFF
TGTGCCAGCAGTTATGGGAACACCGGGGAGCTGTTTTTT
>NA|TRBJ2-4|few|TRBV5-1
CASSSDSGGTDIQYF
TGCGCCAGCAGCTCAGACAGTGGCGGAACGGACATTCAGTACTTC
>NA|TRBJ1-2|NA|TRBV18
CASSPPVPVYGYTF
TGTGCCAGCTCACCACCAGTCCCCGTTTATGGCTACACCTTC
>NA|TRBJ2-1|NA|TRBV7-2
CASSLDRVREQFF
TGTGCCAGCAGCTTAGACAGGGTGCGGGAGCAGTTCTTC
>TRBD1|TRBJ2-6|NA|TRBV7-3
CASSTGTVFSGANVLTF
TGTGCCAGCAGCACCGGGACAGTGTTCTCTGGGGCCAACGTCCTGACTTTC
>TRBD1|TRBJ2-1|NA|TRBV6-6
CASSERNRGREDEQFF
TGTGCCAGCAGTGAGCGAAACAGGGGGCGCGAGGATGAGCAGTTCTTC
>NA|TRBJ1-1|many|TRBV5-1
CASSLAGFAGPEAFF
TGCGCCAGCAGCTTAGCAGGGTTTGCCGGCCCCGAAGCTTTCTTT
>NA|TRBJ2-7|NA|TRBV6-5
CASSYGQTSYEQYF
TGTGCCAGCAGTTACGGGCAGACCTCCTACGAGCAGTACTTC
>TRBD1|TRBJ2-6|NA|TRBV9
CASSVVPGTGSGANVLTF
TGTGCCAGCAGCGTAGTACCCGGGACAGGGTCTGGGGCCAACGTCCTGACTTTC
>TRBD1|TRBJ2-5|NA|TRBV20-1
CSARDLRDRGMETQYF
TGCAGTGCTAGAGATTTAAGGGACAGGGGGATGGAGACCCAGTACTTC
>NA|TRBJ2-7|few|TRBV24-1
CATSDINEQYF
TGTGCCACCAGTGATATCAACGAGCAGTACTTC
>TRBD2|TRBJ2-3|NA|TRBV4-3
CASSLSGEGPDTQYF
TGCGCCAGCAGCCTTAGCGGGGAGGGCCCAGATACGCAGTATTTT
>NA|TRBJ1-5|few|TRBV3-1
CASSQDFGGGQPQHF
TGTGCCAGCAGCCAAGATTTCGGGGGTGGTCAGCCCCAGCATTTT
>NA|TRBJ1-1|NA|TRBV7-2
CASSSEGTEAFF
TGTGCCAGCAGCTCGGAAGGCACTGAAGCTTTCTTT
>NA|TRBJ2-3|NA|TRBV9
CASSVLGGRTDTQYF
TGTGCCAGCAGCGTATTGGGGGGACGCACAGATACGCAGTATTTT
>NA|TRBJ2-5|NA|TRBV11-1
CASSGARTQYF
TGTGCCAGCAGCGGAGCTCGGACCCAGTACTTC
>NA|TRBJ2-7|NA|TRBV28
CASSIPMVINPYEQYF
TGTGCCAGCAGCATCCCGATGGTCATAAACCCCTACGAGCAGTACTTC
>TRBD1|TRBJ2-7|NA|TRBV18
CASSPDRTYEQYF
TGTGCCAGCTCACCGGACAGGACTTACGAGCAGTACTTC
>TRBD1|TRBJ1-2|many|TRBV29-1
CSVLQGFDGYTF
TGCAGCGTCTTACAGGGGTTTGATGGCTACACCTTC
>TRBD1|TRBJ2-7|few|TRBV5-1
CASSLIAGGFYEQYF
TGCGCCAGCAGCTTGATTGCAGGGGGATTCTACGAGCAGTACTTC
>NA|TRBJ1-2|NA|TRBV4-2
CASSQEFTGNYGYTF
TGTGCCAGCAGCCAGGAATTCACAGGGAACTATGGCTACACCTTC
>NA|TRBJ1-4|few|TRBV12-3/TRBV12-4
CASSLPRGGREKLFF
TGTGCCAGCAGTTTACCTCGGGGGGGCAGGGAAAAACTGTTTTTT
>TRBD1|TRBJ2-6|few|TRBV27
CASSLNGQGASGANVLTF
TGTGCCAGCAGTTTAAATGGACAGGGGGCGTCTGGGGCCAACGTCCTGACTTTC
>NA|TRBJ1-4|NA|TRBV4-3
CASSHPLHEKLFF
TGCGCCAGCAGCCACCCGTTGCATGAAAAACTGTTTTTT
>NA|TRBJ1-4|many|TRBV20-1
CSGTGMTNEKLFF
TGCAGTGGAACCGGGATGACTAATGAAAAACTGTTTTTT
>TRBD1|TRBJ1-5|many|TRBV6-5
CASRSGTVFNQPQHF
TGTGCCAGCAGGTCCGGGACAGTTTTCAATCAGCCCCAGCATTTT
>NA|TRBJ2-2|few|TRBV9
CASSPIRGPNTGELFF
TGTGCCAGCAGCCCGATAAGGGGACCGAACACCGGGGAGCTGTTTTTT
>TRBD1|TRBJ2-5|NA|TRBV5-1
CASSLTLDRGEETQYF
TGCGCCAGCAGCTTGACACTCGACAGGGGCGAGGAGACCCAGTACTTC
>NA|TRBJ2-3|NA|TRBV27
CASSSPEGGDTQCF
TGTGCCAGCAGTTCCCCGGAGGGGGGGGATACGCAGTGTTTT
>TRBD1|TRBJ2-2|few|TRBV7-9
CASRSTGTPTGELFF
TGTGCCAGCAGATCGACAGGGACGCCCACCGGGGAGCTGTTTTTT
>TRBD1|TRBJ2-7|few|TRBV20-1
CSARVGTGTYEQYF
TGCAGTGCTAGAGTTGGGACAGGCACCTACGAGCAGTACTTC
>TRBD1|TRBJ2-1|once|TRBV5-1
CASSFRDRGNEQFF
TGCGCCAGCAGCTTCCGGGACAGGGGCAATGAGCAGTTCTTC
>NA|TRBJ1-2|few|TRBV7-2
CASSLREGVPFYGYTF
TGTGCCAGCAGCTTACGTGAAGGGGTACCCTTCTATGGCTACACCTTC
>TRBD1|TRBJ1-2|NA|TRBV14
CASSQAGLGQGRDGYTF
TGTGCCAGCAGCCAAGCCGGATTGGGACAGGGAAGGGATGGCTACACCTTC
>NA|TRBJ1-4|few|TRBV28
CASSTLDPGNEKLFF
TGTGCCAGCAGTACCCTGGACCCTGGTAATGAAAAACTGTTTTTT
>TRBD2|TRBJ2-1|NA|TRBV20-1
CSAGGLNVNNEQFF
TGCAGTGCGGGGGGACTAAACGTAAACAATGAGCAGTTCTTC
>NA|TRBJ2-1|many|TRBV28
CASRPRFTGYNEQFF
TGTGCCAGCAGACCCCGCTTCACAGGGTACAATGAGCAGTTCTTC
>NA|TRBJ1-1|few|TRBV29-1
CSVVRQGTNTEAFF
TGCAGCGTTGTAAGACAAGGTACGAACACTGAAGCTTTCTTT
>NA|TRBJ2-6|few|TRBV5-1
CASSSREAGVNVLTF
TGCGCCAGCAGCTCCAGGGAAGCTGGGGTCAACGTCCTGACTTTC
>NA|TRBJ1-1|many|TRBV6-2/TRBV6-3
CASSYFRGTEAFF
TGTGCCAGCAGTTACTTTCGCGGGACTGAAGCTTTCTTT
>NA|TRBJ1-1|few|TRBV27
CASKEMNTEAFF
TGTGCCAGCAAGGAAATGAACACTGAAGCTTTCTTT
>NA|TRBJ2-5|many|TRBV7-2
CASHEMTQETQYF
TGTGCCAGCCATGAGATGACCCAAGAGACCCAGTACTTC
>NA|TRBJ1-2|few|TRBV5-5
CASSLDLWGQDGYTF
TGTGCCAGCAGCTTGGATCTTTGGGGGCAGGACGGCTACACCTTC